The 21 T cell receptor beta chains listed next were all sequenced from one sample in a study of cytomegalovirus exposure and HLA in healthy donors. Assay used: immunoSEQ multiplex PCR; TCRdb lists only in-frame clones, some missing. The sample records more than 300,000 clones, roughly 89% being singletons. Input material: PBMCs. Source of these receptors: a woman younger than 35 in good health and CMV-seronegative.

The gene calls are TRBV28 and TRBJ2-7; TRBD1 matches 9 bases. The CDR3 covers 16 residues. The germline V gene has CDR1 MDHEN and CDR2 SYDVKM. After removal of 5 bases from V and 7 bases from J, the junction contained 15 bases not matched to a gene. Written as DNA, the CDR3 is TGTGCCAGCAGTCGTCCCGGGACAGGGAACTCTAGGGAGCAGTACTTC. Amino acids: CASSRPGTGNSREQYF.

This chain uses TRBV5-4 with TRBJ2-7; TRBD1 agrees at 7 bases. Looked up from germline, CDR1 is SGHNT and CDR2 is YYREEE (reference sequence). The CDR3 has 15 residues. V shed 3 bases and J 2 bases; nucleotides not matched to a gene: 8. The chain's CDR3 is CASSSSQQGTYEQYF. CDR3 coding DNA: TGTGCCAGCAGCTCATCCCAACAGGGGACCTACGAGCAGTACTTC.

V is TRBV10-3 and J is TRBJ2-7; a possible D gene is TRBD1 (6 bases). V was cut by 3 bases and J by 6 bases, with 9 bases left in between. The CDR3 length is 12 residues. Germline CDR1 is ENHRY and CDR2 is SYGVKD. CDR3 residues: CAISEGGSEQYF. The CDR3 coding sequence is TGTGCCATCAGTGAAGGGGGAAGCGAGCAGTACTTC.

V is TRBV4-1 and J is TRBJ2-7, with TRBD2 matching 10 bases. Germline V gene lookup returns CDR1 MGHRA and CDR2 YSYEKL. The J segment lost 4 bases and the V segment lost 1 base, leaving 7 bases of the junction unmatched. This CDR3 has 16 residues. In nucleotides, the CDR3 is TGCGCCAGCAGCCAAGTGAGGAGCGGGGGGGAGTACGAGCAGTACTTC. Residues: CASSQVRSGGEYEQYF.

This chain connects TRBV28 to TRBJ2-3; 9 bases agree with TRBD1. CDR3 length equals 13 residues. V lost 11 bases and J lost 1; bases outside the gene matches: 4. Germline CDR1 MDHEN, CDR2 SYDVKM. The CDR3 bases are TGTGCCGGACAGGGGAAACGCACAGATACGCAGTATTTT. It is translated as CAGQGKRTDTQYF.

The J gene is TRBJ2-7, the V gene TRBV27; 8 bases align to TRBD1. The CDR3 has 18 amino acids. Germline CDR1 MNHEY, CDR2 SMNVEV (reference sequence). J gave up 3 bases and V 3 bases, and 16 bases lay outside the gene matches. Written as DNA, the CDR3 is TGTGCCAGCAGTTTTATACCCCCCAGGACAGGGATTAGCTACGAGCAGTACTTC. It yields the protein CASSFIPPRTGISYEQYF.

The chain has TRBV30 and TRBJ2-7, with a possible D match to TRBD1 (6 bases). The ends were cut back, 1 base at V and 7 bases at J, with 17 bases in the middle. Looked up from germline, CDR1 is GTSNPN and CDR2 is SVGIG (reference sequence). This CDR3 is 14 amino acids long. This chain's CDR3 is CAWSEGGPDREQYF. The CDR3 DNA reads TGTGCCTGGAGTGAAGGGGGTCCGGACCGGGAGCAGTACTTC.

The J gene is TRBJ2-7, the V gene TRBV27; D ambiguous. V lost 8 bases and J lost 4, with 18 bases in between. The germline V gene encodes CDR1 MNHEY and CDR2 SMNVEV (reference sequence). The length of the CDR3 is 14 residues. CDR3 sequence: CASRPSGMAYEQYF. The CDR3 coding sequence is TGTGCCAGCCGACCTTCGGGTATGGCTTACGAGCAGTACTTC.

The chain combines TRBV6-5 with TRBJ2-5; 12 nucleotides line up with TRBD2. This CDR3 has 15 amino acids. Trimming removed 6 bases from V and 5 bases from J; junction bases left unmatched: 7. CDR1 is MNHEY and CDR2 is SVGAGI in the germline V gene. CDR3 amino acids: CASSPTSGGYETQYF. The CDR3, as DNA: TGTGCCAGCAGCCCGACTAGCGGGGGATATGAGACCCAGTACTTC.

The chain couples TRBV6-1 to TRBJ2-7; no clear D gene. The CDR3 is made up of 15 amino acids. In germline, CDR1 is MNHNS, CDR2 SASEGT. Trimming took 1 base from V and 3 from J, leaving 13 bases between them. The CDR3 spells CASSEEETWVYEQYF. The CDR3 region has the DNA TGTGCCAGCAGTGAAGAGGAGACGTGGGTCTACGAGCAGTACTTC.

The chain combines TRBV27 with TRBJ1-2; D is perhaps TRBD1 (6 bases). CDR3 length equals 13 residues. Trimming cost V 3 bases and J 4 bases, with 9 bases left between them. Germline V lookup: CDR1 MNHEY, CDR2 SMNVEV (reference sequence). This CDR3 reads CASSFGGAYGYTF. The DNA of the CDR3 is TGTGCCAGCAGTTTCGGGGGGGCCTATGGCTACACCTTC.

This chain links TRBV6-4 with TRBJ1-2; the D is unclear. CDR1 and CDR2 (germline): MRHNA, SNTAGT. With 0 bases removed from V and 2 bases from J, the gap between germline ends came to 10 bases. The CDR3 has 15 residues. The CDR3 coding sequence is TGTGCCAGCAGTGACTCGGCAGTCTTAAACTATGGCTACACCTTC. It is translated as CASSDSAVLNYGYTF.

The chain carries TRBV28 and TRBJ2-1, with TRBD1 matching over 9 bases. This CDR3 is built from 14 residues. V shed 5 bases and J 7 bases; nucleotides not matched to a gene: 6. Looked up from germline, CDR1 is MDHEN and CDR2 is SYDVKM. Here the CDR3 reads CASSPDRGKNEQFF. The CDR3 region has the DNA TGTGCCAGCAGTCCCGACAGGGGGAAGAATGAGCAGTTCTTC. The whole variable domain, filled in from reference TRBV28 and TRBJ2-1, reads DVKVTQSSRYLVKRTGEKVFLECVQDMDHENMFWYRQDPGLGLRLIYFSYDVKMKEKGDIPEGYSVSREKKERFSLILESASTNQTSMYLCASSPDRGKNEQFFGPGTRLTVL.

This chain connects TRBV28 to TRBJ2-3, with 9 bases identical to TRBD2. The length of the CDR3 is 16 residues. With V trimmed by 6 bases and J by 6 bases, 13 bases remained unmatched. Germline CDR1 is MDHEN and CDR2 is SYDVKM. CDR3 region: CASSYGLGLAHDTQYF. The CDR3, as DNA: TGTGCCAGCAGCTACGGGTTAGGACTAGCGCACGATACGCAGTATTTT.

The V call is TRBV6-1, the J call TRBJ1-1, with TRBD1 matching 10 bases. The germline V gene encodes CDR1 MNHNS and CDR2 SASEGT. J lost 6 bases, V lost 0 bases, and 7 bases had no gene match. The CDR3 totals 16 residues. CDR3 amino acids: CASSEALDRGTSEAFF. The CDR3 region has the DNA TGTGCCAGCAGTGAAGCGCTGGACAGGGGGACCTCTGAAGCTTTCTTT.

The V call is TRBV2, the J call TRBJ2-1, with 11 bases identical to TRBD2. V lost 1 base and J lost 10; bases outside the gene matches: 6. This CDR3 contains 15 residues. Germline V gene sequence: CDR1 SNHLY, CDR2 FYNNEI. In DNA, the CDR3 is TGTGCCAGCAGTGAAGGGTTAGCGGGAGGGCGCGAGCAGTTCTTC. Translation gives CASSEGLAGGREQFF.

This chain uses TRBV25-1 with TRBJ2-3; D not resolved. The germline CDR1 and CDR2 sequences are MGHDK and SYGVNS. Trimming stripped 5 bases from V and 3 bases from J, with 9 bases between. The CDR3 consists of 13 residues. The CDR3 reads CASSPARTDTQYF. Here the CDR3 DNA reads TGTGCCAGCAGTCCAGCCAGGACAGATACGCAGTATTTT.

This clone was recorded a few times. The V call is TRBV30, the J call TRBJ1-5; 11 nucleotides line up with TRBD1. The CDR3 loop spans 15 amino acids. Germline CDR1 reads GTSNPN; CDR2 reads SVGIG (reference sequence). J was trimmed by 4 bases and V by 1 base; bases with no gene match: 3. CDR3 in amino acids: CAWSAGTGGNQPQHF. Written as DNA, the CDR3 is TGTGCCTGGAGTGCCGGGACAGGGGGGAATCAGCCCCAGCATTTT.

The J gene is TRBJ2-1, the V gene TRBV5-8, with 11 bases fitting TRBD2. The CDR3 is made up of 16 amino acids. V gave up 4 bases and J gave up 3 bases; unmatched junction bases: 6. Germline loops: CDR1 SGHTS, CDR2 YDEGEE. This chain's CDR3 is CASSLRGTSGYNEQFF. The CDR3 nucleotides are TGTGCCAGCAGCCTAAGGGGGACTAGCGGCTACAATGAGCAGTTCTTC.

This clone has a single count. No conserved phenylalanine or tryptophan is present at the end of the CDR3, so a read error is the likely explanation. The limits of the CDR3 on the DNA are not certain, so only TCRdb's listed CDR3 is given. This chain connects TRBV2 to TRBJ2-7; the table's D call TRBD1 went unverified against the DNA. The CDR3 is 11 residues long, counting both termini. Germline CDR1 is SNHLY and CDR2 is FYNNEI. CDR3 sequence reads: CASSAQGPLYI.

The rearrangement uses TRBV5-4 and TRBJ2-4, with D maybe TRBD1 (6 bases). The CDR3 has 15 residues. V was cut by 4 bases and J by 2 bases, with 13 bases left in between. Germline V lookup: CDR1 SGHNT, CDR2 YYREEE (reference sequence). For the CDR3, the DNA is TGTGCCAGCAGCCCGGAACAGGGATCCAAAAACATTCAGTACTTC. It specifies CASSPEQGSKNIQYF.